One and the same sample provided the 25 T cell receptor beta chains below, sequenced in a study of cytomegalovirus exposure and HLA in healthy donors. The PCR used 60 Vbeta and 13 Jbeta primers. Assay: immunoSEQ multiplex PCR; the TCRdb copy retains only in-frame clones and omits some. Of about 160,000 clones listed, approximately 84% were seen once; the top ten hold around 0.93%. Specimen: PBMCs. These TCRs come from a man aged 25-45 years in good health and CMV-seronegative.

The chain is built from TRBV7-8 and TRBJ2-5, with D perhaps TRBD2 (5 bases). Germline loops: CDR1 SGHVS, CDR2 FQNEAQ. Trimming stripped 4 bases from V and 0 bases from J, with 9 bases between. The CDR3 covers 14 residues. The CDR3 here is CASSYRRDQETQYF. CDR3 DNA sequence: TGTGCCAGCAGCTATAGGCGGGACCAAGAGACCCAGTACTTC.

V gene TRBV7-2 combines with J gene TRBJ2-3; 7 nucleotides match TRBD2. After removal of 5 bases from V and 3 bases from J, the junction contained 17 bases not matched to a gene. CDR1 is SGHTA, CDR2 FQGNSA, per germline. CDR3 length equals 18 residues. The CDR3 sequence: CASSPGMGSSGRTDTQYF. For the CDR3, the DNA is TGTGCCAGCAGCCCGGGTATGGGGTCTAGCGGTCGTACAGATACGCAGTATTTT.

J is TRBJ2-7 and V is TRBV7-3, with D hard to call. The CDR3 is made up of 13 amino acids. CDR1 is SGHTA and CDR2 is FQGTGA in the germline V gene. V was shortened by 2 bases and J by 5 bases, with 10 bases between the two germline ends. The CDR3 sequence: CASSLYGTHEQYF. For the CDR3, the DNA is TGTGCCAGCAGCTTATATGGCACCCACGAGCAGTACTTC. Filled out from reference TRBV7-3 and TRBJ2-7, the complete variable domain reads GAGVSQTPSNKVTEKGKYVELRCDPISGHTALYWYRQSLGQGPEFLIYFQGTGAADDSGLPNDRFFAVRPEGSVSTLKIQRTERGDSAVYLCASSLYGTHEQYFGPGTRLTVT.

The chain couples TRBV6-5 to TRBJ2-1, with 7 bases fitting TRBD2. J was trimmed by 0 bases and V by 6 bases; bases with no gene match: 5. Per the germline V gene, CDR1 is MNHEY and CDR2 is SVGAGI. CDR3 length: 15 amino acids. CDR3 region: CASSPASGSYNEQFF. In DNA, the CDR3 is TGTGCCAGCAGCCCTGCTAGCGGCTCCTACAATGAGCAGTTCTTC.

This clone was counted only a few times. The V gene is TRBV19, the J gene TRBJ1-4, with D maybe TRBD1 (5 bases). CDR1 LNHDA and CDR2 SQIVND come from the germline V gene (reference sequence). V gave up 2 bases and J gave up 4 bases, with 11 bases separating them. This CDR3 region has 15 residues. CDR3 protein: CASSIRADSNEKLFF. CDR3 sequence (DNA): TGTGCCAGTAGTATACGGGCTGACAGTAATGAAAAACTGTTTTTT.

DNA of the CDR3: TGTGCCAGCAGCGTAGGAGGCCATGAGCAGTTCTTC. Protein sequence: CASSVGGHEQFF. The chain couples TRBV9 to TRBJ2-1; no clear D gene. Germline V gene lookup returns CDR1 SGDLS and CDR2 YYNGEE. CDR3 length equals 12 residues. V lost 0 bases to trimming and J lost 8 bases, with 6 bases between them.

The chain is built from TRBV5-4 and TRBJ2-7; TRBD1 is a possible D gene (6 bases). The germline gives CDR1 SGHNT, CDR2 YYREEE (reference sequence). With 5 bases removed from V and 2 bases from J, the gap between germline ends came to 14 bases. The CDR3 loop spans 14 amino acids. In DNA form, the CDR3 reads TGTGCCAGCAGAAAGGATCACAGGGCCTACGAGCAGTACTTC. It yields the protein CASRKDHRAYEQYF.

This clone came up once. The chain is built from TRBV30 and TRBJ1-4; D call uncertain. V dropped 0 bases and J dropped 10 bases, with 12 bases sitting between them. The CDR3 is made up of 13 amino acids. The germline V gene has CDR1 GTSNPN and CDR2 SVGIG (reference sequence). CDR3 amino acids: CAWSVFDTAKLFF. CDR3 DNA sequence: TGTGCCTGGAGTGTGTTCGACACTGCAAAACTGTTTTTT.

The chain carries TRBV5-1 and TRBJ2-1, with 13 bases matching TRBD2. With V trimmed by 0 bases and J by 4 bases, 7 bases remained unmatched. CDR1 and CDR2 (germline): SGHRS, YFSETQ. The CDR3 extends over 18 amino acids. Here the CDR3 DNA reads TGCGCCAGCAGCTTGGCGGCGACTAGCGGGGGGAATTACAATGAGCAGTTCTTC. Amino acid sequence: CASSLAATSGGNYNEQFF.

The chain has TRBV30 and TRBJ2-5; TRBD2 matches at 10 bases. This CDR3 comprises 13 residues. In germline, CDR1 is GTSNPN, CDR2 SVGIG (reference sequence). The ends lost 7 bases at V and 5 bases at J; junction bases unmatched: 7. CDR3 region: CASRTSGRETQYF. The CDR3 nucleotides are TGTGCCTCGAGGACTAGCGGAAGGGAGACCCAGTACTTC.

This clone has a handful of counts. This chain links TRBV18 with TRBJ1-5, with D unclear. Germline CDR1 reads KGHSH; CDR2 reads LQKENI. The CDR3 covers 15 residues. The V gene lost 2 bases and the J gene lost 0 bases, with 8 bases spanning the gap. The CDR3 sequence is CASSPYPGSNQPQHF. In DNA form, the CDR3 reads TGTGCCAGCTCACCATATCCAGGTAGCAATCAGCCCCAGCATTTT.

This chain connects TRBV27 to TRBJ2-3, with D possibly TRBD1 on 5 matching bases. V lost 4 bases and J lost 1, with 12 bases in between. From germline, CDR1 is MNHEY and CDR2 SMNVEV (reference sequence). The CDR3 is made up of 15 amino acids. CDR3 in amino acids: CASSYQQQGTDTQYF. The DNA for the CDR3 is TGTGCCAGCAGTTACCAACAACAGGGCACAGATACGCAGTATTTT.

This chain connects TRBV11-2 to TRBJ2-3; 8 bases are shared with TRBD2. The CDR3 totals 16 residues. CDR1 and CDR2 from the germline V gene are SGHAT and FQNNGV. Unmatched junction bases numbered 10, after V lost 7 bases and J lost 1 base. CDR3 sequence reads: CASIPSGGGRTDTQYF. CDR3 nucleotide sequence: TGTGCCAGCATCCCGTCGGGGGGGGGTCGCACAGATACGCAGTATTTT.

On this clone: Within the sample, other DNA sequences also encode this same CDR3. The chain links TRBV25-1 to TRBJ2-7; 8 bases line up with TRBD2. Unmatched junction bases numbered 14, after V lost 6 bases and J lost 4 bases. This CDR3 has 16 residues. Germline V lookup: CDR1 MGHDK, CDR2 SYGVNS. CDR3 amino acids: CASSPGEREGRYEQYF. The CDR3 DNA is TGTGCCAGCAGCCCAGGAGAACGGGAGGGTCGATACGAGCAGTACTTC.

This clone appeared a few times. The chain links TRBV7-8 to TRBJ2-2; 9 bases agree with TRBD1. V lost 5 bases to trimming and J lost 3 bases; unmatched junction nucleotides: 10. The germline gives CDR1 SGHVS, CDR2 FQNEAQ. The CDR3 totals 17 residues. CDR3 nucleotide sequence: TGTGCCAGCAGCCGCCCCCGGGACAGGGTGGACACCGGGGAGCTGTTTTTT. It encodes CASSRPRDRVDTGELFF.

The genes are TRBV5-6 and TRBJ1-1; 8 bases line up with TRBD1. The J segment lost 6 bases and the V segment lost 0 bases, leaving 7 bases of the junction unmatched. The CDR3 covers 15 residues. Germline V gene data show CDR1 as SGHDT and CDR2 as YYEEEE. The DNA for the CDR3 is TGTGCCAGCAGCTTGGACCCAGGGGGCTGGGCTGAAGCTTTCTTT. It encodes CASSLDPGGWAEAFF. The variable domain in full, with the rest retrieved from reference TRBV5-6 and TRBJ1-1, is DAGVTQSPTHLIKTRGQQVTLRCSPKSGHDTVSWYQQALGQGPQFIFQYYEEEERQRGNFPDRFSGHQFPNYSSELNVNALLLGDSALYLCASSLDPGGWAEAFFGQGTRLTVV.

The J gene is TRBJ1-3, the V gene TRBV11-3, with D tentatively TRBD1 (6 bases). This CDR3 spans 16 amino acids. Trimming stripped 5 bases from V and 0 bases from J, with 14 bases between. Germline V CDR1 and CDR2: SGHNT, YENEEA. CDR3: CASSSGTLSSGNTIYF. The CDR3, as DNA: TGTGCCAGCAGCAGCGGGACACTGAGCTCTGGAAACACCATATATTTT.

Turning to this clone: Other nucleotide sequences from this sample produce the same CDR3. The gene calls are TRBV15 and TRBJ2-1; D not certain. The V end was cut by 0 bases, the J end by 9 bases, with 9 bases between. Germline CDR1 reads LNHNV; CDR2 reads YYDKDF (reference sequence). The CDR3 spans 13 residues. CDR3 coding DNA: TGTGCCACCAGCAGAGAACGTGCAGGTGAGCAGTTCTTC. Protein: CATSRERAGEQFF.

The chain combines TRBV19 with TRBJ1-2, with TRBD1 matching over 10 bases. Trimming removed 6 bases from V and 5 bases from J; junction bases left unmatched: 6. CDR1 LNHDA and CDR2 SQIVND come from the germline V gene (reference sequence). The CDR3 is 14 residues long. The CDR3 nucleotides read TGTGCCAGTAGACCCGGGACAGGGGCATATGGCTACACCTTC. It encodes CASRPGTGAYGYTF.

This chain links TRBV4-1 with TRBJ1-1; possible D gene TRBD1, 5 bases. V was trimmed by 0 bases and J by 4 bases, leaving 9 bases between them. The CDR3 is 14 amino acids. Per the germline V gene, CDR1 is MGHRA and CDR2 is YSYEKL. CDR3 loop: CASSQDRVITEAFF. For the CDR3, the DNA is TGCGCCAGCAGCCAAGACAGGGTCATCACTGAAGCTTTCTTT.

Written as DNA, the CDR3 is TGCGCCAGCAGTGAGGTGAGGAACCGGATAAATAATTCACCCCTCCACTTT. Protein: CASSEVRNRINNSPLHF. The rearrangement links TRBV10-2 to TRBJ1-6; no reliable D call. This CDR3 is built from 17 residues. Germline assignment: CDR1 WSHSY and CDR2 SAAADI. Trimming stripped 2 bases from V and 5 bases from J, with 16 bases between.

The rearrangement joins TRBV5-6 to TRBJ2-3, with 8 bases lining up with TRBD2. Germline CDR1 is SGHDT and CDR2 is YYEEEE. V was clipped by 3 bases and J by 0 bases; unmatched bases: 9. The CDR3 spans 17 residues. CDR3 coding DNA: TGTGCCAGCAGCTCCATTCAGCGGGGGCCTAGCACAGATACGCAGTATTTT. It encodes CASSSIQRGPSTDTQYF.

Here the CDR3 reads CASSIDTRNQETQYF. The CDR3 DNA sequence: TGTGCCAGTAGTATCGACACCCGGAACCAAGAGACCCAGTACTTC. The rearrangement uses TRBV19 and TRBJ2-5, with D unresolved. CDR1 and CDR2 (germline): LNHDA, SQIVND (reference sequence). The CDR3 covers 15 residues. Deletions cut 3 bases from V and 0 bases from J, with 11 bases between.

The V gene is TRBV6-1, the J gene TRBJ2-7; 8 nucleotides align to TRBD1. The V segment lost 2 bases and the J segment 5 bases; nucleotides outside the gene matches: 8. Germline CDR1 reads MNHNS; CDR2 reads SASEGT. The CDR3 loop spans 15 amino acids. CDR3 region: CASSEYWTGSDEQYF. In DNA form, the CDR3 reads TGTGCCAGCAGTGAATACTGGACAGGGTCAGACGAGCAGTACTTC.

This chain uses TRBV30 with TRBJ1-5; TRBD1 aligns across 10 bases. The CDR3 contains 15 residues. Looked up from germline, CDR1 is GTSNPN and CDR2 is SVGIG (reference sequence). V was pared by 3 bases and J by 1 base, with 3 bases of the junction left unmatched. The CDR3 region has the DNA TGTGCCTGGAGGACAGGGGGCGGGAGCAATCAGCCCCAGCATTTT. Amino acid sequence: CAWRTGGGSNQPQHF.